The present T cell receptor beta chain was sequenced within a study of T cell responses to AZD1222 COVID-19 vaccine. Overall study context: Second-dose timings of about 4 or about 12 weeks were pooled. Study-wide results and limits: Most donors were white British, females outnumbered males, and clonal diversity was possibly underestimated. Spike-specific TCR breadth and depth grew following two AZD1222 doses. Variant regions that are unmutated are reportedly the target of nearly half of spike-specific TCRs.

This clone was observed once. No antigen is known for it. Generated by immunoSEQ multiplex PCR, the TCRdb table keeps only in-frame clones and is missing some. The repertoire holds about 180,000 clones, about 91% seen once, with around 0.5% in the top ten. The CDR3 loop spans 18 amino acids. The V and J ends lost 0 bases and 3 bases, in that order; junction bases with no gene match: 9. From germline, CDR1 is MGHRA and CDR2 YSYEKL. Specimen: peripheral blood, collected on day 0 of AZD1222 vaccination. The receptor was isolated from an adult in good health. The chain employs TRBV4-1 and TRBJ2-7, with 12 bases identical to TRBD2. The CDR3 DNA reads TGCGCCAGCAGCCAAGATGAACTAGCGGGGGGCCTTAACTACGAGCAGTACTTC. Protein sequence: CASSQDELAGGLNYEQYF.